Shown below are 10 T cell receptor beta chains from a single sample sequenced in a study of T-cell reconstitution after alpha-beta-depleted transplantation in children. A TCRbeta library incorporating unique molecular identifiers was prepared. MiXCR, applied by TCRdb to the PCR reads, yields one record per CDR3 protein. Among about 580,000 distinct CDR3 sequences listed, 20% to 25% were seen once. The sample was PBMCs, mostly from graft donor cells, taken 360 days after TCRalphabeta/CD19-depleted stem cell transplant. The receptors come from a boy in the first two years of life who had a stem cell transplant for acute myeloid leukemia, so the T cells may come from the graft donor.

The gene calls are TRBV10-2 and TRBJ2-5, with 9 nucleotides matching TRBD1. Trimming removed 3 bases from V and 4 bases from J; junction bases left unmatched: 3. CDR3 length: 14 residues. Germline CDR1 WSHSY, CDR2 SAAADI. The CDR3 DNA is TGCGCCAGCAGTGACGGGACAGGGCGAGAGACCCAGTACTTC. This translates into CASSDGTGRETQYF.

The chain combines TRBV28 with TRBJ2-1; 7 bases are shared with TRBD1. J lost 0 bases, V lost 6 bases, and 8 bases had no gene match. This CDR3 spans 16 amino acids. The germline V gene has CDR1 MDHEN and CDR2 SYDVKM. The CDR3 loop is CASRPVDRSSYNEQFF. Written as DNA, the CDR3 is TGTGCCAGCAGACCCGTGGACAGGAGCTCCTACAATGAGCAGTTCTTC.

This clonotype occurred many times. The chain combines TRBV12-3 or TRBV12-4 with TRBJ1-1; no definite D call. This CDR3 has 14 amino acids. V was pared by 8 bases and J by 0 bases, with 13 bases between. The CDR3 is CASGWSNMNTEAFF. DNA for the CDR3: TGTGCCAGCGGTTGGAGTAACATGAACACTGAAGCTTTCTTT.

The rearrangement joins TRBV4-2 to TRBJ2-5, with 10 bases identical to TRBD2. Germline CDR1 and CDR2: LGHNA and YNFKEQ. The CDR3 loop spans 17 amino acids. V lost 2 bases and J lost 2; bases outside the gene matches: 8. CDR3 coding DNA: TGTGCCAGCAGCCAATTAGAACTAGCGGGGAAGCAAGAGACCCAGTACTTC. Amino acids: CASSQLELAGKQETQYF.

In this sample, this clonotype turned up a few times. The chain combines TRBV29-1 with TRBJ1-6, with D hard to call. The CDR3 spans 14 residues. The V end was cut by 4 bases, the J end by 10 bases, with 17 bases between. Germline CDR1 reads SQVTM; CDR2 reads ANQGSEA. This chain's CDR3 is CSVATDPGRSPLHF. CDR3 nucleotide sequence: TGCAGCGTTGCTACGGACCCAGGTCGATCACCCCTCCACTTT.

This clonotype was observed a few times. The chain recombines TRBV29-1 with TRBJ2-5; TRBD1 agrees at 8 bases. The CDR3 totals 13 residues. The V gene end was trimmed by 8 bases and the J gene end by 4 bases; junction bases not matched to a gene: 9. Germline V gene lookup returns CDR1 SQVTM and CDR2 ANQGSEA. The CDR3 sequence: CSTRDRGVETQYF. CDR3 DNA: TGCAGCACCCGAGACAGGGGAGTAGAGACCCAGTACTTC. The full variable domain, rest sourced from reference TRBV29-1 and TRBJ2-5, is SAVISQKPSRDICQRGTSLTIQCQVDSQVTMMFWYRQQPGQSLTLIATANQGSEATYESGFVIDKFPISRPNLTFSTLTVSNMSPEDSSIYLCSTRDRGVETQYFGPGTRLLVL.

V usage is TRBV10-3 and J usage is TRBJ2-7; D is possibly TRBD1 or TRBD2 (5 bases each). CDR3 length equals 11 residues. CDR1 and CDR2 (germline): ENHRY, SYGVKD. Trimming pared 10 bases from V and 4 bases from J, leaving 11 bases between. CDR3 sequence reads: CATRGAYEQYF. The CDR3 DNA reads TGTGCCACAAGGGGAGCATACGAGCAGTACTTC.

The sample holds a few counts of this clonotype. The V call is TRBV6-1, the J call TRBJ2-5; 10 bases align to TRBD1. Germline values: CDR1 MNHNS, CDR2 SASEGT. Losses at the gene ends were 5 bases for V and 5 bases for J; bases not matched to a gene: 11. This CDR3 is 16 amino acids long. This CDR3 reads CASSTPGTGVEETQYF. CDR3 sequence (DNA): TGTGCCAGCAGTACACCCGGGACAGGGGTTGAGGAGACCCAGTACTTC.

This rearrangement joins TRBV7-8 to TRBJ1-1; no firm D call. The germline V gene has CDR1 SGHVS and CDR2 FQNEAQ. Trimming shortened V by 1 base and J by 3 bases, and 12 bases separated the two germline ends. CDR3 length equals 15 residues. The CDR3 loop is CASSLGRVADTEAFF. The DNA of the CDR3 is TGTGCCAGCAGCTTAGGTCGGGTCGCGGACACTGAAGCTTTCTTT.

The rearrangement links TRBV29-1 to TRBJ2-7; tentatively, D is TRBD2 (5 bases). CDR1 and CDR2 (germline): SQVTM, ANQGSEA. Trimming pared 5 bases from V and 7 bases from J, leaving 12 bases between. This CDR3 region has 11 residues. The CDR3 DNA reads as TGCAGCGTTAAGTCGGGATATGAGCAGTACTTC. Translating it yields CSVKSGYEQYF.